The 30 T cell receptor beta chains presented below share a single source sample, sequenced in a study of shared clonotypes between healthy human individuals (dated by TCRdb to 2018 to 2020). Library prep was done by the immunoSEQ multiplex PCR assay. TCRdb carries this immuneACCESS record with in-frame sequences only. Its versions omit some clonotypes, under half of them owing to an unresolved V gene in the studies checked, with the rest unexplained. In this sample the table shows 550,000 to 850,000 clones, around 74% of which occur a single time. 1.5% to 2% of the sample belongs to the ten largest clones. The sample consisted of memory CD4+ T cells sorted from blood. The cell subset or site label corresponds to: CD45RA-negative fraction. Source of these receptors: a woman aged 25 to 39 in good health.

The J gene is TRBJ2-2, the V gene TRBV19; D call uncertain. This CDR3 comprises 16 residues. V was trimmed by 2 bases and J by 2 bases, leaving 12 bases between them. CDR1 LNHDA and CDR2 SQIVND come from the germline V gene (reference sequence). The CDR3 loop reads CASSITVGPNTGELFF. CDR3 sequence (DNA): TGTGCCAGTAGTATAACGGTGGGCCCAAACACCGGGGAGCTGTTTTTT.

The chain carries TRBV2 and TRBJ2-4; 12 bases align to TRBD2. The germline V gene encodes CDR1 SNHLY and CDR2 FYNNEI. Trimming at V came to 6 bases and at J to 3 bases, leaving 12 bases not matched to a gene. The CDR3 sequence is 18 residues long. The CDR3 DNA follows: TGTGCCAGCAGGGACGGACTAGCGGGACCCTACCTCAAAAACATTCAGTACTTC. Protein: CASRDGLAGPYLKNIQYF. Drawing the rest from reference TRBV2 and TRBJ2-4, the complete variable domain is EPEVTQTPSHQVTQMGQEVILRCVPISNHLYFYWYRQILGQKVEFLVSFYNNEISEKSEIFDDQFSVERPDGSNFTLKIRSTKLEDSAMYFCASRDGLAGPYLKNIQYFGAGTRLSVL.

The chain combines TRBV5-4 with TRBJ2-5; weak D call: TRBD1 (6 bases). The V gene's germline CDR1 is SGHNT and CDR2 YYREEE (reference sequence). The CDR3 loop spans 14 amino acids. Trimming took 5 bases from V and 9 from J, leaving 20 bases between them. The DNA for the CDR3 is TGTGCCAGCAGGGTACAGGGTCTTGTCGTGGCCCAGTACTTC. Amino acid sequence: CASRVQGLVVAQYF.

Note on this clone: One end of the junction varies from germline; a read error may be responsible. The chain employs TRBV29-1 and TRBJ1-2; TRBD1 agrees at 7 bases. The CDR3 sequence is 13 residues long. CDR1 and CDR2 (germline): SQVTM, ANQGSEA. This chain's CDR3 is CSVEGQGNYGYTF. For the CDR3, the DNA is TGCAGCGTTGAAGGACAGGGTAACTATGGCTACACTTTC.

This sequence joins TRBV5-8 and TRBJ2-7; D possibly corresponds to TRBD1 (6 bases). CDR3 size: 15 residues. Trimming took off 0 bases at V and 1 base at J, with 11 bases between the two ends. Germline CDR1 SGHTS, CDR2 YDEGEE. CDR3 residues: CASSLAIQGSYEQYF. CDR3 nucleotide sequence: TGTGCCAGCAGCTTGGCCATACAGGGATCCTACGAGCAGTACTTC.

In the case of this clone: The sample holds other DNA sequences that translate to the same CDR3. The rearrangement uses TRBV5-1 and TRBJ1-3, with D possibly TRBD1 on 6 matching bases. CDR1 and CDR2 from the germline V gene are SGHRS and YFSETQ. Trimming took 4 bases from V and 2 from J, leaving 13 bases between them. The CDR3 has 15 amino acids. The CDR3 loop is CASSLRGRPGNTIYF. The CDR3 DNA is TGCGCCAGCAGCCTCAGGGGTCGACCTGGAAACACCATATATTTT.

This chain uses TRBV7-2 with TRBJ1-5, with TRBD1 as a possible D gene (6 bases). The CDR3 is 15 amino acids. Germline V CDR1 and CDR2: SGHTA, FQGNSA. Deletions cut 1 base from V and 7 bases from J, with 14 bases between. The CDR3 protein is CASSLVGGGGQPQHF. In nucleotides, the CDR3 is TGTGCCAGCAGCTTAGTCGGGGGCGGGGGGCAGCCCCAGCATTTT.

The chain employs TRBV5-1 and TRBJ2-1, with TRBD2 identical over 13 bases. The CDR3 has 20 amino acids. With V trimmed by 1 base and J by 1 base, 11 bases remained unmatched. CDR1 and CDR2 (germline): SGHRS, YFSETQ. CDR3: CASSLPNRTSGSYSYNEQFF. CDR3 bases: TGCGCCAGCAGCTTGCCCAACCGGACTAGCGGGAGTTATTCCTACAATGAGCAGTTCTTC. Using reference TRBV5-1 and TRBJ2-1 for the parts outside the CDR3, the full variable domain is KAGVTQTPRYLIKTRGQQVTLSCSPISGHRSVSWYQQTPGQGLQFLFEYFSETQRNKGNFPGRFSGRQFSNSRSEMNVSTLELGDSALYLCASSLPNRTSGSYSYNEQFFGPGTRLTVL.

The gene calls are TRBV7-9 and TRBJ1-5, with 7 bases lining up with TRBD1. J gave up 6 bases and V 5 bases, and 7 bases lay outside the gene matches. Germline values: CDR1 SEHNR, CDR2 FQNEAQ (reference sequence). The CDR3 has 14 residues. CDR3 loop: CASSLDRAPQPQHF. The CDR3 nucleotides read TGTGCCAGCAGCCTCGACAGGGCTCCTCAGCCCCAGCATTTT.

This clone appeared a few times. The V gene is TRBV29-1, the J gene TRBJ1-2, with 10 positions matching TRBD1. The CDR3 has 11 residues. Germline trimming cut 7 bases from V and 8 bases from J; bases unmatched to any gene: 4. Germline V CDR1 and CDR2: SQVTM, ANQGSEA. The CDR3 DNA is TGCAGCGCCGGGACAGGGGAAGGCTACACCTTC. Its protein is CSAGTGEGYTF.

This clone was seen a handful of times. The chain uses TRBV11-1 and TRBJ2-2; 7 nucleotides agree with TRBD1. V dropped 6 bases and J dropped 0; count of bases not matched to a gene: 7. In germline, CDR1 is SGHAT, CDR2 FQDESV (reference sequence). CDR3 length: 16 residues. The CDR3 is CASSPLTGTNTGELFF. CDR3 bases: TGTGCCAGCAGTCCTCTGACAGGGACGAACACCGGGGAGCTGTTTTTT. Supplemented by reference TRBV11-1 and TRBJ2-2, the full variable domain reads EAEVAQSPRYKITEKSQAVAFWCDPISGHATLYWYRQILGQGPELLVQFQDESVVDDSQLPKDRFSAERLKGVDSTLKIQPAELGDSAMYLCASSPLTGTNTGELFFGEGSRLTVL.

V gene TRBV15 combines with J gene TRBJ2-7; D uncertain. V lost 5 bases to trimming and J lost 0 bases, with 14 bases between them. The CDR3 is 15 residues long. The germline V gene has CDR1 LNHNV and CDR2 YYDKDF (reference sequence). The CDR3 sequence is CATSAGGSGSYEQYF. The CDR3 region has the DNA TGTGCCACCAGCGCTGGCGGTTCAGGCTCCTACGAGCAGTACTTC.

CDR3 coding DNA: TGCGCCAGCAGTCAATCTCGGGACAGGGTCCACGAGCAGTACTTC. Translated: CASSQSRDRVHEQYF. This chain joins TRBV23-1 and TRBJ2-7, with TRBD1 identical over 9 bases. TRBV23-1 is an open reading frame whose function is uncertain. The CDR3 covers 15 residues. Trimming at V came to 0 bases and at J to 5 bases, leaving 5 bases not matched to a gene.

This clone was counted only a few times. The rearrangement uses TRBV5-4 and TRBJ2-5; 7 nucleotides agree with TRBD2. The CDR3 sequence is 15 residues long. V lost 4 bases to trimming and J lost 5 bases; unmatched junction nucleotides: 11. In germline, CDR1 is SGHNT, CDR2 YYREEE (reference sequence). As DNA, the CDR3 is TGTGCCAGCAGCATAACTAGCGCTCTTGGTGAGACCCAGTACTTC. Protein: CASSITSALGETQYF.

The chain uses TRBV6-5 and TRBJ2-7, with D unresolved. Looked up from germline, CDR1 is MNHEY and CDR2 is SVGAGI. Trimming left V 2 bases short and J 6 bases short, with 17 bases between. The CDR3 runs 15 residues. For the CDR3, the DNA is TGTGCCAGCAGTTACGGCGACATGGTCAACTCCGAGCAGTACTTC. It translates to CASSYGDMVNSEQYF.

This clone has a handful of counts. The chain links TRBV27 to TRBJ2-2; unclear D gene. This CDR3 spans 16 amino acids. Germline lookup yields CDR1 MNHEY and CDR2 SMNVEV (reference sequence). V lost 2 bases, J lost 0 bases, and 10 bases lay in between. CDR3 protein: CASSLIPSTNTGELFF. The CDR3 nucleotides are TGTGCCAGCAGTTTAATTCCTAGTACGAACACCGGGGAGCTGTTTTTT.

This clone was recorded a few times. The gene calls are TRBV11-2 and TRBJ2-3; TRBD2 matches 12 bases. Per the germline V gene, CDR1 is SGHAT and CDR2 is FQNNGV. The CDR3 extends over 15 amino acids. V trimming: 4 bases; J trimming: 6 bases; junction bases outside the gene matches: 5. CDR3 amino acids: CASSSLAGGSDTQYF. CDR3 DNA: TGTGCCAGCAGCTCCCTAGCGGGAGGGTCGGATACGCAGTATTTT.

In regard to this clone: This sample includes further DNA sequences coding for the same CDR3. This chain links TRBV2 with TRBJ2-1; TRBD1 is a possible D gene (5 bases). From germline, CDR1 is SNHLY and CDR2 FYNNEI. Deletions cut 4 bases from V and 2 bases from J, with 9 bases between. The CDR3 loop spans 14 amino acids. CDR3 in amino acids: CASSVTGPYNEQFF. The CDR3 DNA reads as TGTGCCAGCAGTGTCACAGGACCCTACAATGAGCAGTTCTTC.

This clone was found once. J is TRBJ2-4 and V is TRBV2; TRBD2 agrees at 12 bases. The length of the CDR3 is 14 residues. The junction had 3 bases not matched to a gene; V was cut back by 3 bases and J by 9 bases. Germline CDR1 is SNHLY and CDR2 is FYNNEI. CDR3 loop: CASSETSGRPIQYF. The CDR3 coding sequence is TGTGCCAGCAGTGAGACTAGCGGGAGACCCATTCAGTACTTC. The full variable domain, completed using reference TRBV2 and TRBJ2-4, is EPEVTQTPSHQVTQMGQEVILRCVPISNHLYFYWYRQILGQKVEFLVSFYNNEISEKSEIFDDQFSVERPDGSNFTLKIRSTKLEDSAMYFCASSETSGRPIQYFGAGTRLSVL.

The chain combines TRBV20-1 with TRBJ1-1; no firm D call. CDR3 length equals 11 residues. The V and J ends lost 2 bases and 7 bases respectively, with 8 bases between them. Germline V CDR1 and CDR2: DFQATT, SNEGSKA (reference sequence). CDR3 in amino acids: CSARWKYEAFF. In DNA, the CDR3 is TGCAGTGCTAGATGGAAGTATGAAGCTTTCTTT.

This clone was found once. J is TRBJ2-2 and V is TRBV27; tentatively, D is TRBD2 (5 bases). Germline CDR1 reads MNHEY; CDR2 reads SMNVEV (reference sequence). This CDR3 region has 13 residues. The V and J ends lost 2 bases and 6 bases respectively, with 7 bases between them. CDR3 bases: TGTGCCAGCAGTTTACGGGGTCCCGGGGAGCTGTTTTTT. As protein: CASSLRGPGELFF.

This chain connects TRBV15 to TRBJ1-2; D call uncertain. Looked up from germline, CDR1 is LNHNV and CDR2 is YYDKDF (reference sequence). With 0 bases removed from V and 5 bases from J, the gap between germline ends came to 7 bases. The CDR3 has 13 amino acids. Written as DNA, the CDR3 is TGTGCCACCAGCAGAGACGGGGTTTATGGCTACACCTTC. Its translation: CATSRDGVYGYTF.

The V gene is TRBV19, the J gene TRBJ2-2; D remains unclear. V was clipped by 7 bases and J by 6 bases, with 9 bases between them. From germline, CDR1 is LNHDA and CDR2 SQIVND (reference sequence). The CDR3 extends over 12 amino acids. CDR3 DNA: TGTGCCAGTAATTGGTGGGCCGGGGAGCTGTTTTTT. Translation: CASNWWAGELFF.

V is TRBV7-9 and J is TRBJ2-7; 11 positions match TRBD2. Germline V gene data show CDR1 as SEHNR and CDR2 as FQNEAQ (reference sequence). Germline trimming cut 5 bases from V and 4 bases from J; bases unmatched to any gene: 7. This CDR3 comprises 15 residues. In DNA form, the CDR3 reads TGTGCCAGCAGCCGGTCCGGGACTAGCGGTTACGAGCAGTACTTC. Encoded protein: CASSRSGTSGYEQYF.

The chain has TRBV19 and TRBJ1-1; no clear D. The germline V gene has CDR1 LNHDA and CDR2 SQIVND (reference sequence). Between the trimmed V and J ends, which lost 4 bases and 3 bases, there was a span of 15 bases. The CDR3 runs 15 residues. In nucleotides, the CDR3 is TGTGCCAGTAGTAAGACCTCTGGGTTCTACACTGAAGCTTTCTTT. This codes for CASSKTSGFYTEAFF.

This clone was detected only once. This rearrangement joins TRBV2 to TRBJ2-5, with a weak D call TRBD1 (6 bases). Trimming shortened V by 7 bases and J by 4 bases, and 10 bases separated the two germline ends. Looked up from germline, CDR1 is SNHLY and CDR2 is FYNNEI. The CDR3 extends over 12 amino acids. The CDR3 sequence: CASNRGIETQYF. As DNA, the CDR3 is TGTGCCAGCAATAGGGGGATAGAGACCCAGTACTTC.

This clone was counted a few times. The rearrangement uses TRBV28 and TRBJ2-1, with 8 bases identical to TRBD2. With V trimmed by 3 bases and J by 2 bases, 12 bases remained unmatched. Per the germline V gene, CDR1 is MDHEN and CDR2 is SYDVKM. The CDR3 spans 18 residues. The CDR3 reads CASSFRSVREGPYNEQFF. CDR3 DNA sequence: TGTGCCAGCAGTTTCCGGTCGGTCCGGGAGGGCCCCTACAATGAGCAGTTCTTC. Complete variable domain (other parts from reference TRBV28 and TRBJ2-1): DVKVTQSSRYLVKRTGEKVFLECVQDMDHENMFWYRQDPGLGLRLIYFSYDVKMKEKGDIPEGYSVSREKKERFSLILESASTNQTSMYLCASSFRSVREGPYNEQFFGPGTRLTVL.

The chain carries TRBV5-6 and TRBJ1-1, with no clear D. The CDR3 runs to 15 residues. The V end was cut by 0 bases, the J end by 1 base, with 10 bases between. CDR1 and CDR2 from the germline V gene are SGHDT and YYEEEE. CDR3 nucleotide sequence: TGTGCCAGCAGCTTGGCCGGTGGCCGGAACACTGAAGCTTTCTTT. Its translation: CASSLAGGRNTEAFF.

In this sample, this clone turned up a few times. J is TRBJ1-2 and V is TRBV27, with 7 bases lining up with TRBD1. The V gene's germline CDR1 is MNHEY and CDR2 SMNVEV (reference sequence). J was trimmed by 5 bases and V by 2 bases; bases with no gene match: 5. The length of the CDR3 is 14 residues. Here the CDR3 reads CASSLAGGVYGYTF. The CDR3 nucleotides are TGTGCCAGCAGTTTAGCAGGGGGAGTTTATGGCTACACCTTC.

The V gene is TRBV30, the J gene TRBJ1-1, with D possibly TRBD1 on 6 matching bases. V dropped 1 base and J dropped 6 bases, with 9 bases sitting between them. The CDR3 sequence is 12 residues long. CDR1 and CDR2 (germline): GTSNPN, SVGIG (reference sequence). Here the CDR3 reads CAWSDRVAEAFF. The CDR3 DNA follows: TGTGCCTGGAGTGACAGGGTGGCTGAAGCTTTCTTT.